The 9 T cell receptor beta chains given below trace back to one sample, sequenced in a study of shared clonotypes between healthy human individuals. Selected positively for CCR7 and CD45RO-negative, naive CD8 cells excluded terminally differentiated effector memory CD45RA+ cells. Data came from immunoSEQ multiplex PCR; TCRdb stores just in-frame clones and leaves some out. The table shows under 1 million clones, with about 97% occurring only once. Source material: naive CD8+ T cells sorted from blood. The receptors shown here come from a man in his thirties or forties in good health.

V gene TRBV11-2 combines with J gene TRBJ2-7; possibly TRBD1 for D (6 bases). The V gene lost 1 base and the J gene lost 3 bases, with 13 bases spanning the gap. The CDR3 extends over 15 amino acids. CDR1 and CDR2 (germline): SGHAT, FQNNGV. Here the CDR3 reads CASSLARDIFYEQYF. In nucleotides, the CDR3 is TGTGCCAGCAGCTTAGCCCGGGACATTTTCTACGAGCAGTACTTC.

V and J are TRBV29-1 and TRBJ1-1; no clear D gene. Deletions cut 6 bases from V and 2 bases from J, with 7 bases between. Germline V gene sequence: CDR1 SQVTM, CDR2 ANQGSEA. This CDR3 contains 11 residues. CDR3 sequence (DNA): TGCAGCGTCGACTATAACACTGAAGCTTTCTTT. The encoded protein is CSVDYNTEAFF.

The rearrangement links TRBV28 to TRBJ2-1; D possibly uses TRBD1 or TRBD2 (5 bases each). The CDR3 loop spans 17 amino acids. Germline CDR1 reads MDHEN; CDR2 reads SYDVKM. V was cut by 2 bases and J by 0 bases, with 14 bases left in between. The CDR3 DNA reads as TGTGCCAGCAGTTTAAGTTGGGACCCCAACTCCTACAATGAGCAGTTCTTC. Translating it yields CASSLSWDPNSYNEQFF.

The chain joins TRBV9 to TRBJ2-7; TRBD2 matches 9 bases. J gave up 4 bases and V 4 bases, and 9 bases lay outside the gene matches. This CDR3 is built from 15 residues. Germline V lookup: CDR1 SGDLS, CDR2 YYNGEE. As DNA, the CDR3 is TGTGCCAGCAGCCCAGTGGGGCTAGCGGGGTACGAGCAGTACTTC. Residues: CASSPVGLAGYEQYF.

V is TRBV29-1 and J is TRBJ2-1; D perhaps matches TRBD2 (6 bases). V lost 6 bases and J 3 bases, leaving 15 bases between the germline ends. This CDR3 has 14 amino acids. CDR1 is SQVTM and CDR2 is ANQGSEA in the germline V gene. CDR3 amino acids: CSVENWTNYNEQFF. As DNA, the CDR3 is TGCAGCGTGGAGAACTGGACTAACTACAATGAGCAGTTCTTC.

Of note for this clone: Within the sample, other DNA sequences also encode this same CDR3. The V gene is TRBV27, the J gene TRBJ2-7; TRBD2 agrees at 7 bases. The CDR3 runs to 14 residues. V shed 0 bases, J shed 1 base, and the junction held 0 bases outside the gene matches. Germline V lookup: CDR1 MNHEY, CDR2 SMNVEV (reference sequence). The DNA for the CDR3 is TGTGCCAGCAGTTTATCGCGGGAGTCCTACGAGCAGTACTTC. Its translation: CASSLSRESYEQYF.

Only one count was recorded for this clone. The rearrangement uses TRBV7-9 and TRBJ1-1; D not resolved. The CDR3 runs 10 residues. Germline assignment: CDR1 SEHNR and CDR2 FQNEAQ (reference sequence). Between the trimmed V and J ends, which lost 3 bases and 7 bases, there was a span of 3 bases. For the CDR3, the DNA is TGTGCCAGCAGCTTGTATGAAGCTTTCTTT. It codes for CASSLYEAFF.

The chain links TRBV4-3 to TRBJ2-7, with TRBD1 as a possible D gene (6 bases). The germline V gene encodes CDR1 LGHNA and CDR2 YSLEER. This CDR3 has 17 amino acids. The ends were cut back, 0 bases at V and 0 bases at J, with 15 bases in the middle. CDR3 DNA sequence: TGCGCCAGCAGCCAAGAATTGTGGACAGCTAGCTCCTACGAGCAGTACTTC. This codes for CASSQELWTASSYEQYF.

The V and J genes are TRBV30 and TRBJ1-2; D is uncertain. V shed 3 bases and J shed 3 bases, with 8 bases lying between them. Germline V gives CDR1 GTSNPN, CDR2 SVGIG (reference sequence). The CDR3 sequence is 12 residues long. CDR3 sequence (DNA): TGTGCCTGGAGGGGAGTGGACTATGGCTACACCTTC. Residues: CAWRGVDYGYTF.